This T cell receptor (beta chain) is from a study of OX40 agonist ivuxolimab in advanced cancers. Libraries were prepared by immunoSEQ multiplex PCR; TCRdb keeps only in-frame clonotypes and omits some of them. Of over 9,500 clones in the sample, about nine tenths were seen once. Autoimmune disease history or systemic immunosuppression meant exclusion. The CDR3 runs to 13 residues. After removal of 6 bases from V and 9 bases from J, the junction contained 8 bases not matched to a gene. Germline CDR1 reads MGHDK; CDR2 reads SYGVNS. Here the sequenced sample was CD4+ or CD8+ T cells sorted from blood, taken in a trial of the OX40 agonist ivuxolimab. The J gene is TRBJ2-1, the V gene TRBV25-1; 7 bases agree with TRBD2. The receptor's source is an adult with an advanced solid tumor such as melanoma, head and neck, liver or kidney cancer. CDR3 amino acids: CASRGGSGIEQFF. For the CDR3, the DNA is TGTGCCAGCAGGGGCGGGAGTGGAATTGAGCAGTTCTTC.